These T cell receptor beta chains were read from a single sample in a study of cytomegalovirus exposure and HLA in healthy donors. TCRdb keeps only in-frame clones here, not all; method: immunoSEQ multiplex PCR. The sample yields 200,000 to 300,000 clones, about 90% seen once. Input material: PBMCs. These receptors all come from a man younger than 30 in good health and CMV-seropositive. The CDR3 runs from the conserved cysteine through the conserved F or W. The D gene is left open where the match is weak. Clone size is shown for a subset of rows, as once, few, many or a class of expanded clone.

CDR3 DNA,CDR3 protein,V gene,clone size,J gene,D gene
TGTGCCAGCTCACTTTTGCAGGGGGCAACCTACGAGCAGTACTTC,CASSLLQGATYEQYF,TRBV18,.,TRBJ2-7,TRBD1
TGTGCCAGCAGCTCCGAGGGGCGGAGCTCCTACAATGAGCAGTTCTTC,CASSSEGRSSYNEQFF,TRBV11-1,.,TRBJ2-1,.
TGTGCCAGCAGCTTATGGGGAGGGTCTGACGAGCAGTACTTC,CASSLWGGSDEQYF,TRBV5-5,.,TRBJ2-7,TRBD2
TGCGCCAGCAGCCCCAGGGGAGATGAGCAGTTCTTC,CASSPRGDEQFF,TRBV4-3,.,TRBJ2-1,.
TGTGCCAGCAGCCCCCAGGCATACGAAGCTTTCTTT,CASSPQAYEAFF,TRBV7-9,.,TRBJ1-1,.
TGCGCCAGCAGCCAAGGGGAGCGGTTGAGCACAGATACGCAGTATTTT,CASSQGERLSTDTQYF,TRBV4-3,.,TRBJ2-3,.
TGTGCAAGTCGCTTTGATTTGGCCCACAGTGATGAAAAACTGTTTTTT,CASRFDLAHSDEKLFF,TRBV12-2,.,TRBJ1-4,.
TGTGCCAGCAGACGAGACCTCTACGAGCAGTACTTC,CASRRDLYEQYF,TRBV6-5,.,TRBJ2-7,.
TGTGCCAGCAGTGAAGACAGCGTTCCGTACAATGAGCAGTTCTTC,CASSEDSVPYNEQFF,TRBV6-4,.,TRBJ2-1,.
TGTGCCTGGAGTAGACTAGCGGACTACAATGAGCAGTTCTTC,CAWSRLADYNEQFF,TRBV30,few,TRBJ2-1,TRBD2
TGTGCCAGCAGTTACGACAGCATGAACACTGAAGCTTTCTTT,CASSYDSMNTEAFF,TRBV6-5,.,TRBJ1-1,.
TGTGCCAGCAGCCCGGCTTATGGCTACACCTTC,CASSPAYGYTF,TRBV7-2,.,TRBJ1-2,.
TGTGCCAGCAGTGGGAGGACAGGGGGCGCATCAGAAGCTTTCTTT,CASSGRTGGASEAFF,TRBV6-1,once,TRBJ1-1,TRBD1
TGCGCCAGCAGCTGGGCCCGGGATGCAACTGGCTACACCTTC,CASSWARDATGYTF,TRBV5-1,once,TRBJ1-2,.
TGCGCCAGCAGCCAAGATGTCAGGGGGCTTGGCTACACCTTC,CASSQDVRGLGYTF,TRBV4-1,.,TRBJ1-2,TRBD1
TGTGCCAGCAAGAATCGGGAGCTCTCCTACAATGAGCAGTTCTTC,CASKNRELSYNEQFF,TRBV6-1,.,TRBJ2-1,.
TGCGCCAGCAGCGGGACAGGGGGCGGCGAGACCCAGTACTTC,CASSGTGGGETQYF,TRBV5-1,.,TRBJ2-5,TRBD1
TGTGCCAGCAGCTCAGGACTAGCGGGATCCCAAGATACGCAGTATTTT,CASSSGLAGSQDTQYF,TRBV5-4,once,TRBJ2-3,TRBD2
TGCAGCGTAGCCGAGGGGTATTTAGATGAAAAACTGTTTTTT,CSVAEGYLDEKLFF,TRBV29-1,.,TRBJ1-4,.
TGTGCCAGCAGTTTATCTGCAGTTGGGGATGGCTACACCTTC,CASSLSAVGDGYTF,TRBV27,.,TRBJ1-2,.
TGCGCCAGCAGTCACTCGCTCCGGGACGGGGGGAACACTGAAGCTTTCTTT,CASSHSLRDGGNTEAFF,TRBV23-1,.,TRBJ1-1,.
TGCGCCAGCAGCCAAGCCCTGTCAAACACCGGGGAGCTGTTTTTT,CASSQALSNTGELFF,TRBV4-1,.,TRBJ2-2,.
TGTGCCAGCAGCCAACAGTTGGAGACCCAGTACTTC,CASSQQLETQYF,TRBV7-6,.,TRBJ2-5,.
TGCGCCAGCAGCCGCCGGACAAGTGGAAACAATGAGCAGTTCTTC,CASSRRTSGNNEQFF,TRBV5-1,.,TRBJ2-1,.
TGTGCCAGCAGCTTAGCGCCGGGACATATTGGGTATGAGCAGTTCTTC,CASSLAPGHIGYEQFF,TRBV7-6,.,TRBJ2-1,.
TGTGCCAGCAGCCTAACAGGGGGCGCCGCCGTTTTCCAGTTCTTC,CASSLTGGAAVFQFF,TRBV11-2,.,TRBJ2-1,TRBD1
TGTGCCAGCAGCTTAGACGGAAATAGCAATCAGCCCCAGCATTTT,CASSLDGNSNQPQHF,TRBV11-2,.,TRBJ1-5,.
TGTGCCAGCAGTTTCCAGGGGGCGCGGAGCACAGATACGCAGTATTTT,CASSFQGARSTDTQYF,TRBV6-5,.,TRBJ2-3,TRBD1
TGTGCCAGCAGCTGGGGGGAGCAGTACTTC,CASSWGEQYF,TRBV5-8,.,TRBJ2-7,.
TGTGCCAGTAGTGGGGGAGGGGGTTCGATGGGCCAGCCCCAGCATTTT,CASSGGGGSMGQPQHF,TRBV19,few,TRBJ1-5,.
TGTGCCAGCAGTTTAGTAGCGGGACAAAGAGAGACCCAGTACTTC,CASSLVAGQRETQYF,TRBV27,.,TRBJ2-5,TRBD2
TGTGCCAGCAGCGCTGACACCTATGGCTACACCTTC,CASSADTYGYTF,TRBV7-9,few,TRBJ1-2,.
TGCGCCAGCAGCTCGAGGAGGACAGGGCAAGCCGTGGCGGAGCAGTACTTC,CASSSRRTGQAVAEQYF,TRBV5-1,.,TRBJ2-7,TRBD1
TGTGCCAGCAGCGTCGACGGGGCATCCTACGAGCAGTACTTC,CASSVDGASYEQYF,TRBV9,.,TRBJ2-7,.
TGTGCCAGCAGATTTGGATCAAGGGGAACCTACGAGCAGTACTTC,CASRFGSRGTYEQYF,TRBV27,.,TRBJ2-7,.
TGTGCCAGCATTCAGGGGGCGGAAGTAACCGGGGAGCTGTTTTTT,CASIQGAEVTGELFF,TRBV6-1,.,TRBJ2-2,TRBD1
TGTGCCAGCAGTGAAGTTATAGCCTACGAGCAGTACTTC,CASSEVIAYEQYF,TRBV6-1,.,TRBJ2-7,.
TGTGCCTGGAGTGTACGGGTCTTGAACACCGGGGAGCTGTTTTTT,CAWSVRVLNTGELFF,TRBV30,.,TRBJ2-2,.
TGTGCCAGCAGTGAAGGGACAGGGGTTTTCTATGGCTACACCTTC,CASSEGTGVFYGYTF,TRBV6-1,.,TRBJ1-2,TRBD1
TGTGCCAGCAACAAGGAAGGCCTCGAGCAGTACTTC,CASNKEGLEQYF,TRBV5-4,.,TRBJ2-7,.
TGTGCCAGCGCCCCGGGACTGTACTCTGGAAACACCATATATTTT,CASAPGLYSGNTIYF,TRBV6-5,.,TRBJ1-3,.
TGTGCCAGCAAGAAGACTCAGACCTCCTACGAGCAGTACTTC,CASKKTQTSYEQYF,TRBV27,.,TRBJ2-7,.